This T cell receptor beta chain derives from a study of CD8+ T cells in alopecia areata. Overall study: Treated patients received oral tofacitinib, 5 to 10 mg twice daily. Overall study findings and caveats: Scalp sequencing captures resident alphabeta T cells of normal skin too.

In each case, RNA was isolated and then reverse transcribed into cDNA as the sequencing template. Sequencing was performed with immunoSEQ multiplex PCR; in TCRdb, only in-frame clones are kept and a portion is missing. The sample holds roughly 200,000 clones, 35% to 40% seen once. Trimming cost V 3 bases and J 6 bases; bases outside gene matches: 6. CDR1 is GTSNPN and CDR2 is SVGIG in the germline V gene (reference sequence). This CDR3 comprises 14 residues. Comment on this clone: Antigen: not known.

Treatment here: oral pan-JAK inhibitor, 5-10 mg twice daily. In alopecia areata patients, both lesional scalp punch biopsies and peripheral blood were collected. V gene TRBV30 combines with J gene TRBJ1-4; TRBD1 matches at 8 bases. The sample consisted of CD4+ T cells sorted from blood, taken at roughly week 30, from a patient treated with tofacitinib. The clonotype originates from a human donor with alopecia areata. CDR3 residues: CAWSLTGADEKLFF. Written as DNA, the CDR3 is TGTGCCTGGAGCCTGACAGGGGCAGATGAAAAACTGTTTTTT.